This TCR beta chain was retrieved from a study of vaccination and CD4 T cells after COVID-19. The length of the CDR3 is 16 residues. The germline V gene encodes CDR1 SGHNT and CDR2 YYREEE (reference sequence). Between the trimmed V and J ends, which lost 3 bases and 5 bases, there was a span of 15 bases. As for treatment: approximately nine-day PBMC culture with coronavirus spike peptide pools or control peptides (ViraFEST assay). About this clonotype itself: Its antigen is undetermined.

The Oncomine TCR Beta short-read assay was applied to DNA of cultured CD4+ T cells. TCRdb passed the PCR reads through MiXCR, listing each CDR3 protein once. The table records around 10,000 distinct CDR3 sequences, around 60% of them present only once. The sequence was collected from a human donor who had recovered from COVID-19. Sequencing used CD4+ T cells from blood, cultured in vitro. The genes are TRBV5-4 and TRBJ1-6, with D possibly being TRBD1 (5 bases). The CDR3 loop is CASSSRRQGNNSPLHF. The CDR3 coding sequence is TGTGCCAGCAGCTCCCGCCGCCAGGGCAATAATTCACCCCTCCACTTT.